These 28 T cell receptor beta chains share one sample of origin, sequenced in a study of blood T cell repertoires in COVID-19 (dated by TCRdb to about 2020). Libraries came from the immunoSEQ multiplex PCR assay. Held by TCRdb, this immuneACCESS table contains in-frame sequences only and omits some clones. Under half of the omission traces to an unresolved V gene where checked; the cause of the rest is unknown. Counted in this sample were a few hundred thousand clones; roughly 82% of them appeared once. The top ten constitute 9% to 15% of the sample. The sample taken for sequencing was peripheral blood. These receptors were collected from a man older than 75 with acute or convalescent COVID-19.

The J gene is TRBJ1-5, the V gene TRBV18; 8 bases fit TRBD1. This CDR3 is 15 amino acids long. Germline V gene sequence: CDR1 KGHSH, CDR2 LQKENI. The junction had 4 bases not matched to a gene; V was cut back by 4 bases and J by 2 bases. CDR3: CASSQQGQGNQPQHF. The CDR3 DNA sequence: TGTGCCAGCTCACAACAGGGACAGGGCAATCAGCCCCAGCATTTT.

The chain employs TRBV29-1 and TRBJ2-7; TRBD1 matches 9 bases. Trimming removed 6 bases from V and 5 bases from J; junction bases left unmatched: 5. The length of the CDR3 is 12 residues. CDR1 SQVTM and CDR2 ANQGSEA come from the germline V gene. The CDR3 sequence: CSVWTGVDEQYF. CDR3 nucleotide sequence: TGCAGCGTCTGGACAGGGGTGGACGAGCAGTACTTC.

The chain recombines TRBV5-1 with TRBJ1-5; possible D gene TRBD1, 6 bases. Germline V CDR1 and CDR2: SGHRS, YFSETQ. The V and J ends lost 0 bases and 7 bases respectively, with 14 bases between them. The CDR3 spans 15 residues. CDR3 region: CASSLAGHFNQPQHF. The CDR3 DNA sequence: TGCGCCAGCAGCTTGGCGGGACACTTTAACCAGCCCCAGCATTTT.

This chain connects TRBV28 to TRBJ1-6; D unclear. The CDR3 spans 15 residues. Germline V gene sequence: CDR1 MDHEN, CDR2 SYDVKM. V was shortened by 6 bases and J by 5 bases, with 14 bases between the two germline ends. DNA for the CDR3: TGTGCCAGCAGCGAAGCACGGGTGAATAATTCACCCCTCCACTTT. Translation gives CASSEARVNNSPLHF.

V gene TRBV6-5 combines with J gene TRBJ1-2, with D tentatively TRBD1 (6 bases). The CDR3 is 14 residues long. The germline gives CDR1 MNHEY, CDR2 SVGAGI. V was cut by 5 bases and J by 4 bases, with 14 bases left in between. DNA of the CDR3: TGTGCCAGCAGTCGAGCCGGGACACTCTATGGCTACACCTTC. Translated: CASSRAGTLYGYTF.

The rearrangement joins TRBV7-8 to TRBJ2-5; weak D call: TRBD2 (7 bases). The CDR3 has 12 residues. Germline values: CDR1 SGHVS, CDR2 FQNEAQ. V was clipped by 11 bases and J by 5 bases, with 15 bases between them. CDR3 nucleotides: TGTGCCCTAGGGGGGGGCCATGAGACCCAGTACTTC. Protein product: CALGGGHETQYF.

The V gene is TRBV28, the J gene TRBJ2-1; 8 nucleotides line up with TRBD2. Germline V gene lookup returns CDR1 MDHEN and CDR2 SYDVKM. The CDR3 is made up of 15 amino acids. With V trimmed by 5 bases and J by 10 bases, 13 bases remained unmatched. CDR3: CASSDLGTRAIEQFF. CDR3 DNA sequence: TGTGCCAGCAGTGACCTCGGGACTAGGGCCATCGAGCAGTTCTTC.

The chain uses TRBV5-4 and TRBJ2-3; D call uncertain. The CDR3 length is 16 residues. Trimming cost V 0 bases and J 1 base, with 12 bases left between them. Germline V lookup: CDR1 SGHNT, CDR2 YYREEE (reference sequence). CDR3 DNA sequence: TGTGCCAGCAGCTTGGGGGCGTCATCGGGCACAGATACGCAGTATTTT. Translating gives CASSLGASSGTDTQYF.

The V and J genes are TRBV28 and TRBJ1-2; D unresolved. Trimming removed 2 bases at V and 2 bases at J, with 6 bases between. Germline V CDR1 and CDR2: MDHEN, SYDVKM. The CDR3 loop spans 13 amino acids. CDR3 nucleotide sequence: TGTGCCAGCAGTTTAGACGGGAACTATGGCTACACCTTC. This sequence encodes CASSLDGNYGYTF.

The rearrangement uses TRBV9 and TRBJ1-3; TRBD1 matches 7 bases. The CDR3 totals 15 residues. V was pared by 2 bases and J by 2 bases, with 4 bases of the junction left unmatched. Germline assignment: CDR1 SGDLS and CDR2 YYNGEE. The DNA for the CDR3 is TGTGCCAGCAGCGTTACCGACAGGGCTGGAAACACCATATATTTT. Protein: CASSVTDRAGNTIYF.

The chain uses TRBV20-1 and TRBJ2-1; a possible D gene is TRBD1 (7 bases). Trimming pared 6 bases from V and 5 bases from J, leaving 8 bases between. Germline assignment: CDR1 DFQATT and CDR2 SNEGSKA (reference sequence). The CDR3 has 11 amino acids. In nucleotides, the CDR3 is TGCAGTGCCAGGGGGGACAATGAGCAGTTCTTC. Its translation is CSARGDNEQFF.

The chain couples TRBV6-1 to TRBJ1-4, with a tentative D call TRBD1 (6 bases). The V gene's germline CDR1 is MNHNS and CDR2 SASEGT. Trimming removed 3 bases at V and 8 bases at J, with 16 bases between. This CDR3 contains 15 residues. CDR3 amino acids: CASSEVQGQGEKLFF. The CDR3 nucleotides are TGTGCCAGCAGTGAGGTACAGGGACAAGGAGAAAAACTGTTTTTT.

This chain connects TRBV6-4 to TRBJ2-1, with 11 bases fitting TRBD1. The germline V gene encodes CDR1 MRHNA and CDR2 SNTAGT. The CDR3 loop spans 14 amino acids. J gave up 6 bases and V 6 bases, and 4 bases lay outside the gene matches. The CDR3, as DNA: TGTGCCAGCAGCACGGGACAGGGGGGCAATGAGCAGTTCTTC. Translating it yields CASSTGQGGNEQFF.

The V call is TRBV24-1, the J call TRBJ2-1; TRBD2 might be the D (7 bases). The germline V gene has CDR1 KGHDR and CDR2 SFDVKD. The ends were cut back, 3 bases at V and 3 bases at J, with 23 bases in the middle. There are 19 residues in the CDR3. The CDR3 sequence is CATSDHPRGGERSYNEQFF. In DNA form, the CDR3 reads TGTGCCACCAGTGATCACCCGCGAGGGGGGGAGCGTAGCTACAATGAGCAGTTCTTC.

This clone has just a few counts. The rearrangement uses TRBV14 and TRBJ1-4; unclear D gene. V lost 5 bases and J 7 bases, leaving 17 bases between the germline ends. This CDR3 has 15 residues. Germline CDR1 and CDR2: SGHDN and FVKESK. The CDR3 loop reads CASSETRGSVEKLFF. The CDR3 DNA reads as TGTGCCAGCAGCGAAACACGGGGATCGGTTGAAAAACTGTTTTTT.

The chain links TRBV2 to TRBJ2-1, with 7 nucleotides matching TRBD1. The CDR3 is made up of 13 amino acids. Germline V gives CDR1 SNHLY, CDR2 FYNNEI. V lost 7 bases, J lost 5 bases, and 5 bases stayed unmatched. CDR3 amino acids: CASMRGPDNEQFF. CDR3 bases: TGTGCCAGCATGAGGGGGCCCGACAATGAGCAGTTCTTC.

This clone was seen once. The rearrangement uses TRBV18 and TRBJ1-2, with a tentative D call TRBD1 (5 bases). CDR1 KGHSH and CDR2 LQKENI come from the germline V gene. V was clipped by 6 bases and J by 1 base, with 15 bases between them. The CDR3 has 15 amino acids. The CDR3 DNA follows: TGTGCCAGCTCCAGCCAGGGCAGGAGTAACTATGGCTACACCTTC. Translation gives CASSSQGRSNYGYTF.

This clone was seen just once. The chain carries TRBV18 and TRBJ1-5, with D tentatively TRBD1 (5 bases). This CDR3 is built from 13 residues. V lost 3 bases, J lost 7 bases, and 10 bases lay in between. In germline, CDR1 is KGHSH, CDR2 LQKENI. The CDR3 DNA reads TGTGCCAGCTCACCGGGACTCGGACAGCCCCAGCATTTT. Its translation is CASSPGLGQPQHF.

This clone has a single count. The genes are TRBV29-1 and TRBJ1-4; a possible D gene is TRBD1 (6 bases). Germline V gene data show CDR1 as SQVTM and CDR2 as ANQGSEA. This CDR3 spans 11 amino acids. The DNA for the CDR3 is TGCAGTACAGGGTATAATGAAAAACTGTTTTTT. It codes for CSTGYNEKLFF.

This sequence joins TRBV6-2 or TRBV6-3 and TRBJ2-3, with 7 bases lining up with TRBD2. After removal of 2 bases from V and 0 bases from J, the junction contained 2 bases not matched to a gene. Germline CDR1 MNHEY, CDR2 SVGEGT. The CDR3 consists of 15 residues. The CDR3 coding sequence is TGTGCCAGCAGTTACGGGCGGGGGAGCACAGATACGCAGTATTTT. It codes for CASSYGRGSTDTQYF.

V and J are TRBV18 and TRBJ2-2; 12 nucleotides line up with TRBD2. The ends lost 4 bases at V and 5 bases at J; junction bases unmatched: 2. Germline loops: CDR1 KGHSH, CDR2 LQKENI. This CDR3 is built from 15 residues. The CDR3 sequence is CASSLTSGRTGELFF. In DNA, the CDR3 is TGTGCCAGCTCACTGACTAGCGGGAGAACCGGGGAGCTGTTTTTT.

This chain links TRBV28 with TRBJ1-1; D unresolved. The CDR3 covers 13 residues. Trimming stripped 8 bases from V and 7 bases from J, with 17 bases between. Germline V gene sequence: CDR1 MDHEN, CDR2 SYDVKM. The CDR3 is CASAPHIRVEAFF. In DNA form, the CDR3 reads TGTGCCAGCGCCCCACACATTCGGGTTGAAGCTTTCTTT.

The CDR3 DNA sequence: TGTGCCAGCAGCGGGACAGGGGGCGATGAAAAACTGTTTTTT. Translated: CASSGTGGDEKLFF. This chain joins TRBV5-4 and TRBJ1-4; 12 bases agree with TRBD1. The germline V gene encodes CDR1 SGHNT and CDR2 YYREEE (reference sequence). J gave up 6 bases and V 4 bases, and 1 base lay outside the gene matches. CDR3 length: 14 residues.

The chain carries TRBV9 and TRBJ1-5; weak D call: TRBD1 (5 bases). The germline CDR1 and CDR2 sequences are SGDLS and YYNGEE. The CDR3 length is 15 residues. The V and J ends lost 0 bases and 6 bases respectively, with 13 bases between them. The CDR3 coding sequence is TGTGCCAGCAGCGTAGCCCCGGGCGGGGGTCAGCCCCAGCATTTT. Its protein product is CASSVAPGGGQPQHF.

The chain uses TRBV18 and TRBJ1-1; D is possibly TRBD1 (5 bases). The CDR3 totals 14 residues. Trimming stripped 6 bases from V and 4 bases from J, with 15 bases between. Looked up from germline, CDR1 is KGHSH and CDR2 is LQKENI. CDR3 bases: TGTGCCAGCTCGCCTCAGGGAAGGGGCACTGAAGCTTTCTTT. This sequence encodes CASSPQGRGTEAFF.

The V gene is TRBV19, the J gene TRBJ1-4, with unresolved D. V lost 8 bases, J lost 0 bases, and 7 bases lay in between. The CDR3 sequence is 13 residues long. The germline V gene has CDR1 LNHDA and CDR2 SQIVND (reference sequence). Here the CDR3 reads CASQIATNEKLFF. The CDR3 DNA reads as TGTGCCAGTCAGATTGCAACTAATGAAAAACTGTTTTTT.

The table lists this clone with a count of one. The genes are TRBV7-2 and TRBJ1-1, with TRBD1 matching over 11 bases. Germline V gene lookup returns CDR1 SGHTA and CDR2 FQGNSA. J lost 5 bases, V lost 1 base, and 12 bases had no gene match. The CDR3 has 18 amino acids. CDR3 in DNA: TGTGCCAGCAGCTTAGAAAGTATGGACAGGGGGCATGATACTGAAGCTTTCTTT. This sequence encodes CASSLESMDRGHDTEAFF.

The chain is built from TRBV3-1 (or the pseudogene TRBV3-2) and TRBJ2-7; perhaps TRBD2 as D (6 bases). The CDR3 consists of 17 residues. V lost 1 base and J lost 0, with 16 bases in between. The germline CDR1 and CDR2 sequences are LGHDT and YNNKEL (reference sequence). CDR3 DNA sequence: TGTGCCAGCAGCCAAGGTGGGACTCGACGGAGCTCCTACGAGCAGTACTTC. Translated, it gives CASSQGGTRRSSYEQYF.